The text below deals with one TCR beta chain. These data are taken from a study of blood T cell repertoires in COVID-19. Study in general: COVID-19 samples from acute and convalescent phases originated in the United States, Italy and Spain. PBMCs, B-cell-depleted T cells, or T cells provided the cDNA or gDNA that made up the material.

This CDR3 contains 14 residues. Germline V gene data show CDR1 as DFQATT and CDR2 as SNEGSKA (reference sequence). Trimming shortened V by 3 bases and J by 6 bases, and 15 bases separated the two germline ends. Study processing details: Reference gene primer amplification gave estimated nucleated cell counts. The protocol was immunoSEQ multiplex PCR, while the TCRdb copy is restricted to in-frame clones and leaves out a portion. V and J calls and clone size are copied from that table; D and trimming were computed from the DNA. Of around 140,000 clones in the sample, 75% to 90% were seen once. The source material was peripheral blood. V and J are TRBV20-1 and TRBJ1-5; D may be TRBD1 (5 bases). The sequence derives from a man aged 60 to 69 with active or convalescent COVID-19. CDR3 DNA: TGCAGTGCTAGTCAGGGCAGGGCCAGTCAGCCCCAGCATTTT. Translating gives CSASQGRASQPQHF.